This is a list of T cell receptor beta chains from one sample in a study of blood T cell repertoires in COVID-19. The assay was immunoSEQ multiplex PCR, and TCRdb's table has in-frame clones only and misses some. The data hold just under 150,000 clones, with 84% observed a single time. The sequenced sample was peripheral blood. These receptors were collected from a human donor in a cohort sampled during active COVID-19. Both conserved end residues are part of each CDR3. The order of the fields is CDR3 DNA, CDR3 protein, CDR3 length, D gene, clone size, V gene, J gene. A D gene is named only where the DNA matches it firmly. Clone size is not always given. Where it is, it says once, few, many or a class for expanded clones.

TGTGCCAGCAGGCCCGGGACACCTTATGGCTACACCTTC	CASRPGTPYGYTF	13	.	.	TRBV6-6	TRBJ1-2
TGCAGCGCTGGGACAGGACAGAATGAGCAGTTCTTC	CSAGTGQNEQFF	12	TRBD1	few	TRBV29-1	TRBJ2-1
TGTGCCAGCAGCCCCCCCAGCGGTGGCTACACCTTC	CASSPPSGGYTF	12	.	few	TRBV3-1/TRBV3-2	TRBJ1-2
TGTGCCAGCAGCCAACTCCGAGGAAATGACTATGGCTACACCTTC	CASSQLRGNDYGYTF	15	.	.	TRBV4-2	TRBJ1-2
TGTGCCAGCAGGCAGGGGAGCACAGATACGCAGTATTTT	CASRQGSTDTQYF	13	.	.	TRBV12-3/TRBV12-4	TRBJ2-3
TGTGCCAGCATCCTAGCGGGGGGACGCACAGATACGCAGTATTTT	CASILAGGRTDTQYF	15	TRBD2	.	TRBV2	TRBJ2-3
TGTGCCAGCAGTTACCAAACTCAGGGGATCACTGAAGCTTTCTTT	CASSYQTQGITEAFF	15	.	.	TRBV6-5	TRBJ1-1
TGCAGCGTTCAGGGGAGTCTCTCCTATGGCTACACCTTC	CSVQGSLSYGYTF	13	.	.	TRBV29-1	TRBJ1-2
TGTGCCAGCAGCCAAGACAGACCGGGACTCCACTACAATGAGCAGTTCTTC	CASSQDRPGLHYNEQFF	17	.	.	TRBV3-1/TRBV3-2	TRBJ2-1
TGTGCCAGCAGCTTGGTATTCTGGGGACACGGCAATGAGCAGTTCTTC	CASSLVFWGHGNEQFF	16	.	.	TRBV7-8	TRBJ2-1
TGTGCCAGCAGCTTAGTCCCAGGGCCTTGGAATCAGCCCCAGCATTTT	CASSLVPGPWNQPQHF	16	.	few	TRBV11-1	TRBJ1-5
TGTGCCAGCAGTCCACCCGGATTAGCGGGAGGACGGCGAGATGAGCAGTTCTTC	CASSPPGLAGGRRDEQFF	18	TRBD2	.	TRBV28	TRBJ2-1
TGTGCCAGCAGTGTGTTGGCATCCACAGCCCAGCATTTT	CASSVLASTAQHF	13	.	.	TRBV28	TRBJ1-5
TGTGCCAGCAGCGTAGATGGGACTAGCGGGACGGCCGGGGAGCTGTTTTTT	CASSVDGTSGTAGELFF	17	TRBD2	.	TRBV9	TRBJ2-2
TGTGCCGGAGGACAGGGGGTCCAAGGGTATGGCTACACCTTC	CAGGQGVQGYGYTF	14	.	.	TRBV21-1	TRBJ1-2
TGTGCCAGCAGCGAGGCTCCTGGCTATGGCTACACCTTC	CASSEAPGYGYTF	13	.	.	TRBV3-1/TRBV3-2	TRBJ1-2
TGTGCCACCGAGAGGGCATACCAAGAGACCCAGTACTTC	CATERAYQETQYF	13	.	many	TRBV15	TRBJ2-5
TGTGCCAGCAGCTTAAGCTCCGGGACTGGCTCCTACAATGAGCAGTTCTTC	CASSLSSGTGSYNEQFF	17	.	.	TRBV7-2	TRBJ2-1
TGTGCCAGCAGGAGACAGGGGTCCTCAGAGACCCAGTACTTC	CASRRQGSSETQYF	14	TRBD1	.	TRBV6-5	TRBJ2-5
TGTGCCAGCAGCCTGGACAGGGACACTGAAGCTTTCTTT	CASSLDRDTEAFF	13	TRBD1	.	TRBV11-3	TRBJ1-1
TGTGCCGGCGACAGGGGGAACACTGAAGCTTTCTTT	CAGDRGNTEAFF	12	TRBD1	.	TRBV2	TRBJ1-1
TGTGCCAGCAGTGTAACAGGGGGCGCCGCCACTGAAGCTTTCTTT	CASSVTGGAATEAFF	15	TRBD1	.	TRBV28	TRBJ1-1
TGTGCCAGCAGTATTTCGGGGGCAACTAATGAAAAACTGTTTTTT	CASSISGATNEKLFF	15	.	.	TRBV28	TRBJ1-4
TGTGCCAGCAATCAACAGGGGGCTGGTAGCGACGAGCAGTACTTC	CASNQQGAGSDEQYF	15	TRBD1	.	TRBV28	TRBJ2-7
TGTGCCAGCAGCCTAACTTCCGGGACTAACTACAATGAGCAGTTCTTC	CASSLTSGTNYNEQFF	16	TRBD2	.	TRBV7-2	TRBJ2-1
TGTGCCTGGAGTGTACTGGGCCCGGGCTACACCTTC	CAWSVLGPGYTF	12	.	.	TRBV30	TRBJ1-2
TGTGCCAGCAGCTTAGGTACAGGGGAGACAGATACGCAGTATTTT	CASSLGTGETDTQYF	15	TRBD1	once	TRBV11-3	TRBJ2-3
TGTGCCAGCAGCGGGACAGGGGGCGCCGGGGAGCTGTTTTTT	CASSGTGGAGELFF	14	TRBD1	many	TRBV9	TRBJ2-2
TGTGCCAGCAGTCCCCAGACAGATGCCTACTCCTACGAGCAGTACTTC	CASSPQTDAYSYEQYF	16	.	.	TRBV27	TRBJ2-7
TGTGCCAGCAGCGTAGCTCGGAGTATGGCCACTGAGCAGTTCTTC	CASSVARSMATEQFF	15	.	.	TRBV9	TRBJ2-1
TGTGCCAGCAGCCTTTCAGCGGGAGGGGGAGAGACCCAGTACTTC	CASSLSAGGGETQYF	15	TRBD2	.	TRBV3-1/TRBV3-2	TRBJ2-5
TGTGCCAGCAAGGGCCGGGGGGGGGACCCTGTGAACATTCTTCCCTATGGCTACACCTTC	CASKGRGGDPVNILPYGYTF	20	.	once	TRBV4-2	TRBJ1-2
TGCGCCAGCAGCCAACTGCAGGCCACTGAAGCTTTCTTT	CASSQLQATEAFF	13	.	.	TRBV4-1	TRBJ1-1
TGTGCCAGCAGCTTAGATTCTAGCGGGGATGAGCAGTTCTTC	CASSLDSSGDEQFF	14	TRBD2	few	TRBV7-3	TRBJ2-1
TGCGCCAGCAGCGGAACGACAGGCTCAGATACGCAGTATTTT	CASSGTTGSDTQYF	14	.	.	TRBV5-1	TRBJ2-3
TGTGCCAGGCGAGGGTTTCTTGTCCGGACAGATACCTACGAGCAGTACTTC	CARRGFLVRTDTYEQYF	17	.	.	TRBV28	TRBJ2-7
TGTGCCAGCAGCCCCCCCACAGGAGCCAATTCACCCCTCCACTTT	CASSPPTGANSPLHF	15	.	once	TRBV28	TRBJ1-6
TGTGCCAGCAGCCAGTTCTATGGCTACACCTTC	CASSQFYGYTF	11	.	.	TRBV5-6	TRBJ1-2
TGTGCCAGCAGCCAATCCGTCCTGGCGGGGGGGGAAGATACGCAGTATTTT	CASSQSVLAGGEDTQYF	17	TRBD2	few	TRBV3-1/TRBV3-2	TRBJ2-3
TGTGCCAGTAGTGGACAGGGGATGGGCTCCTACGAGCAGTACTTC	CASSGQGMGSYEQYF	15	TRBD1	once	TRBV19	TRBJ2-7
TGTGCCAGCAGCTTGCCCGGGTCTAGGGGCTACGAGCAGTACTTC	CASSLPGSRGYEQYF	15	.	.	TRBV5-6	TRBJ2-7
TGTGCCAGCAGCCATAACTCGGGACAGGGTGTCACTGAAGCTTTCTTT	CASSHNSGQGVTEAFF	16	TRBD1	.	TRBV3-1/TRBV3-2	TRBJ1-1
TGTGCCAGCAGTTTCGCCACAGGGAACTATGGCTACACCTTC	CASSFATGNYGYTF	14	.	.	TRBV27	TRBJ1-2
TGTGCCAGCAGCGATATCAACACGCCCCCCTACGAGCAGTACTTC	CASSDINTPPYEQYF	15	.	.	TRBV11-2	TRBJ2-7
TGTGCCAGCAGCTCATCTATAGCGGGGGGGCCCTACGAGCAGTACTTC	CASSSSIAGGPYEQYF	16	TRBD2	few	TRBV5-4	TRBJ2-7
TGTGCCATCACCACGGGAGAGGTCGGGAATGAGCAGTTCTTC	CAITTGEVGNEQFF	14	.	once	TRBV10-3	TRBJ2-1
TGCGCCAGCAGCCAAGAACCTCCGGGACAGATGGATCAGCCCCAGCATTTT	CASSQEPPGQMDQPQHF	17	TRBD1	.	TRBV4-1	TRBJ1-5
TGTGCCTGGAGTGCGACAGGGGAGCAGCCCCAGCATTTT	CAWSATGEQPQHF	13	TRBD1	.	TRBV30	TRBJ1-5
TGTGCCAGCAGCTTAGTATCTGGAAACACCATATATTTT	CASSLVSGNTIYF	13	.	.	TRBV11-2	TRBJ1-3
TGCAGTGCTAGTTTCAGCGCCAATTCACCCCTCCACTTT	CSASFSANSPLHF	13	.	.	TRBV20-1	TRBJ1-6
TGCGCCAGCAGCCCGGCAGGGGACAGCTATGGCTACACCTTC	CASSPAGDSYGYTF	14	TRBD1	.	TRBV5-1	TRBJ1-2
TGTGCCAGCAGTTTAGGCGTCCGACTAGCCAAAAACATTCAGTACTTC	CASSLGVRLAKNIQYF	16	.	.	TRBV6-6	TRBJ2-4
TGTGCCAGCAGTCTCACCGGGACAGGGGATGAGCAGTTCTTC	CASSLTGTGDEQFF	14	TRBD1	.	TRBV28	TRBJ2-1